This T cell receptor (beta chain) was recovered during a study of cytomegalovirus exposure and HLA in healthy donors. In the PCR, 60 Vbeta and 13 Jbeta primers were used. Assay used: immunoSEQ multiplex PCR; TCRdb lists only in-frame clones, some missing. Counted here are about 59,000 clones, 65% to 80% occurring once; the ten biggest clones make up 6.8%. Regarding the study as a whole: In a later analysis, specific HLA alleles were associated with 15,000 to 20,000 TCR beta sequences at a 0.05 false discovery rate. Usually a TCR sequence was rare, but some public TCRs were found in many donors.

This CDR3 contains 16 residues. Trimming cost V 1 base and J 3 bases, with 17 bases left between them. As regards this clone: As yet, its antigen is unknown.

The receptor was derived from a man between 25 and 39 years old in good health and CMV-seropositive. The specimen sequenced was PBMCs. The V and J genes are TRBV5-3 and TRBJ2-7; a possible D gene is TRBD2 (7 bases). TRBV5-3 counts as an open reading frame of uncertain function. The CDR3 sequence: CARSLREGGAVYEQYF. CDR3 DNA sequence: TGTGCCAGAAGCTTGCGCGAGGGGGGGGCCGTCTACGAGCAGTACTTC.